This T cell receptor beta chain emerged from a study of CD8+CD57+ T cells in acquired aplastic anemia. Study-level background: The mean DNA yield obtained from sorted CD4+ and CD8+ cells came to approximately 3.2 ug. Whole-study results and caveats: Between patients and controls, around 27 CD8+ CDR3 sequences were found in common.

Comment on this clonotype: Its matching antigen is unknown.

For CDR3 and TCR beta VDJ profiling, genomic DNA was the template used. TCRdb redid the calling of the reads with MiXCR, one entry per CDR3 protein. The sample holds roughly 160,000 distinct CDR3 sequences, around half seen once. Patients chosen for sequencing had CD8+CD57+ cells that had expanded, as shown by flow cytometry. The blood sampling took place in patients who had so far received no therapy. Per the germline V gene, CDR1 is SNHLY and CDR2 is FYNNEI. Trimming stripped 8 bases from V and 2 bases from J, with 9 bases between. CDR3 length: 12 residues. The origin of this receptor is a human donor with aplastic anemia. Sequenced sample: sorted CD4+, CD8+, or CD8+CD57+ T cells (not recorded which) from PBMCs. The rearrangement links TRBV2 to TRBJ1-2; D ambiguous. The CDR3 sequence: CASGKANYGYTF. CDR3 bases: TGTGCCAGCGGTAAAGCCAACTATGGCTACACCTTC.